The present T cell receptor (beta chain) was sequenced within a study of CD8 T cells in Susac syndrome. RNA in amounts of about 0.5 to 1 ug was reverse transcribed with random hexamers. TCRdb re-called the immunoSEQ multiplex PCR reads with MiXCR, one entry per CDR3 protein. This table holds a few hundred thousand distinct CDR3 sequences, 80% to 95% found once. Sequencing input: CD4+ T cells from PBMCs. This clonotype was obtained from a human donor with multiple sclerosis.

The CDR3 is CASSVQTSSGELFF. The CDR3 nucleotides read TGTGCCAGCAGCGTCCAGACTAGTTCCGGGGAGCTGTTTTTT. The gene calls are TRBV9 and TRBJ2-2; D may be TRBD2 (6 bases). CDR1 SGDLS and CDR2 YYNGEE come from the germline V gene. The CDR3 has 14 residues. Between the trimmed V and J ends, which lost 2 bases and 6 bases, there was a span of 11 bases.